This entry describes one T cell receptor (beta chain). This entry belongs to a study of PD-1 blockade in classical Hodgkin lymphoma. All patients relapsed after autologous stem cell transplantation, and brentuximab vedotin exposure varied. TCRdb keeps only in-frame clones here, not all; method: immunoSEQ multiplex PCR. Among about 150,000 clones listed, nearly 80% were seen once. Germline CDR1 is SEHNR and CDR2 is FQNEAQ (reference sequence). The CDR3 sequence is 14 residues long. V lost 1 base to trimming and J lost 6 bases, with 12 bases between them. Sequenced here: peripheral blood mononuclear cells (PBMCs), sampled before the second cycle of nivolumab. This clonotype was sampled from a human donor with classical Hodgkin lymphoma. The rearrangement uses TRBV7-9 and TRBJ1-2; D call uncertain. CDR3 nucleotide sequence: TGTGCCAGCAGCTTAGGGGGTTTTAATAATGGCTACACCTTC. Translated: CASSLGGFNNGYTF. The full variable domain, with the rest looked up from reference TRBV7-9 and TRBJ1-2, is DTGVSQNPRHKITKRGQNVTFRCDPISEHNRLYWYRQTLGQGPEFLTYFQNEAQLEKSRLLSDRFSAERPKGSFSTLEIQRTEQGDSAMYLCASSLGGFNNGYTFGSGTRLTVV.